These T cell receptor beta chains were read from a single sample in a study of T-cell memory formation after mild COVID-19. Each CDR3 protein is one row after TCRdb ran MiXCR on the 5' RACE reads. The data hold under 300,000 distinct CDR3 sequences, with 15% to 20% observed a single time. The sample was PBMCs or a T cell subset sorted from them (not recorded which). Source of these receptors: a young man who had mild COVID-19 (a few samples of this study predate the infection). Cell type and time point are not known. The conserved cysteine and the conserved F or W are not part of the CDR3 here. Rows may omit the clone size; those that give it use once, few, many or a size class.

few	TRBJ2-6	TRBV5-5	ASSLPPQASGANVLT
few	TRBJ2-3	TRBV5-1	ASRDSVSDTQY
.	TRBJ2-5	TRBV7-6	ASSQTGGRPYQETQY
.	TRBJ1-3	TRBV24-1	ATSDFGFYGSGNTIY
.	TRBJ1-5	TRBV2	ASMGEGRAGNQPQH
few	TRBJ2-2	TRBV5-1	ASRTGPKNTGELF
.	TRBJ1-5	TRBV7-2	ASSPAVNSNQPQH
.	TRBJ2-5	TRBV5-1	ASSLVLADVETQY
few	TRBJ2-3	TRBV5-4	ASSPLAGEDTQY
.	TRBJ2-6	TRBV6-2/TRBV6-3	ASRGQANSGANVLT
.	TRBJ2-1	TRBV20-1	SAPMGRGGIYNEQF
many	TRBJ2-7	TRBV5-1	ASSLEPGYSYEQY
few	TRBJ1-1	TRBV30	AWSRGGRGAF
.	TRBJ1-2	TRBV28	AVFYYGYT
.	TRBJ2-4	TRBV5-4	ASSQGLPGVAKNIQY
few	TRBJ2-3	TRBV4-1	ASSRRLAGASTDTQY
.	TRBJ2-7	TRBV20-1	SARDPTAYYEQY
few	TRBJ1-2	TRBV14	ASSAVYNRDFGYT
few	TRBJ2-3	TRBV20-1	SVRLAGAHKDTQY
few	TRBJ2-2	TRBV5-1	ASSLAGQSNTGELF
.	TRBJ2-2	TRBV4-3	ASSQAPWGPNTGELF
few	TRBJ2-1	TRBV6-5	ASRPTSGDEQF
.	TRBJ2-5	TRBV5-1	ASRTGPRGLETQY
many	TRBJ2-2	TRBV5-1	ASSPGQGNTGELF
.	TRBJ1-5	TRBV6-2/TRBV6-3	ASSYSRQGLRPQH
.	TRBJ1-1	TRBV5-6	ASSGGLNTEAF
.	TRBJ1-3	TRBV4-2	ASSQERLSGNTIY
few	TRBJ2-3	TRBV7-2	ASSLTQGLGDTQY
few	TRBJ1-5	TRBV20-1	SARSFGTGPNQPQH
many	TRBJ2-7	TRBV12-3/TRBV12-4	ASSFRTGVMFYEQY
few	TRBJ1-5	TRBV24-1	ATSESGPGNQPQH
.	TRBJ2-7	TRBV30	AWSTYGQGSMGQY
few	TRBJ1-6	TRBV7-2	ASSSTRDRYSPLH
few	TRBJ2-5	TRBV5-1	ASSVQGEGETQY
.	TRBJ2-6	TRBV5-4	ASSETGGANVLT
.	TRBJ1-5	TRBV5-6	ASSRRQEGGPQH
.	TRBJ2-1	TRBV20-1	SAAPASGSYNEQF
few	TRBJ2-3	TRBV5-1	ASSLQGVTDTQY
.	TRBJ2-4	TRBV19	ASSIPGVGIQY
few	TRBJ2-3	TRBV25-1	ASSESSGGVTDTQY
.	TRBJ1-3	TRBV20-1	SARQTESGNTIY
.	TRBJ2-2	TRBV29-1	SALGDIFTGELF
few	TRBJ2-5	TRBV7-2	ASSSRNQETQY
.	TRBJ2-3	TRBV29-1	SVPPGGRFTDTQY
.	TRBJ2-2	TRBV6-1	ASSLSRLGAGELF
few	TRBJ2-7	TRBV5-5	ASSRPGTGYEQY
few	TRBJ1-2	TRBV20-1	SAPAGEGDYGYT
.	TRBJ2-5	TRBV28	ASSMDRDQETQY